One sample yielded the 23 T cell receptor beta chains listed below, sequenced in a study of cytomegalovirus exposure and HLA in healthy donors. PCR amplification relied on 60 Vbeta primers (plus 13 Jbeta primers). The repertoire was sequenced with immunoSEQ multiplex PCR; TCRdb's copy has only in-frame clones and lacks some. Of about 140,000 clones in the sample, about 78% were seen once. Material: PBMCs. These receptors came from a man aged 18 to 30 in good health and CMV-seronegative.

As regards this clone: The sample carries other DNA sequences with the same CDR3. The chain has TRBV29-1 and TRBJ1-1, with D possibly TRBD1 on 5 matching bases. The CDR3 is made up of 10 amino acids. Germline values: CDR1 SQVTM, CDR2 ANQGSEA. In DNA, the CDR3 is TGCAGTCTTGGGGGGACCGAAGCTTTCTTT. Translating it yields CSLGGTEAFF. The full variable domain, completed using reference TRBV29-1 and TRBJ1-1, is SAVISQKPSRDICQRGTSLTIQCQVDSQVTMMFWYRQQPGQSLTLIATANQGSEATYESGFVIDKFPISRPNLTFSTLTVSNMSPEDSSIYLCSLGGTEAFFGQGTRLTVV.

This clone has a single count. The chain links TRBV18 to TRBJ2-5, with 8 bases fitting TRBD1. The CDR3 extends over 15 amino acids. V trimming: 0 bases; J trimming: 9 bases; junction bases outside the gene matches: 9. In germline, CDR1 is KGHSH, CDR2 LQKENI. CDR3 amino acids: CASSPPGTGRGAQYF. For the CDR3, the DNA is TGTGCCAGCTCACCACCAGGGACAGGCAGGGGGGCCCAGTACTTC.

The chain links TRBV6-5 to TRBJ2-2; unclear D gene. Trimming took 2 bases from V and 1 from J, leaving 5 bases between them. The CDR3 runs 14 residues. In germline, CDR1 is MNHEY, CDR2 SVGAGI. CDR3 DNA sequence: TGTGCCAGCAGTTACGCCAGGAACACCGGGGAGCTGTTTTTT. It is translated as CASSYARNTGELFF.

There are a few counts of this clone. This chain connects TRBV6-5 to TRBJ1-3, with 7 bases identical to TRBD1. The CDR3 is 14 amino acids. Trimming cost V 5 bases and J 8 bases; bases outside gene matches: 9. Germline CDR1 reads MNHEY; CDR2 reads SVGAGI. CDR3 sequence (DNA): TGTGCCAGCAGTCGGCAGGGGGGATTGGACACCATATATTTT. It yields the protein CASSRQGGLDTIYF.

The V gene is TRBV5-1, the J gene TRBJ2-5; 10 bases are a match to TRBD2. J lost 4 bases, V lost 9 bases, and 9 bases had no gene match. Germline CDR1 SGHRS, CDR2 YFSETQ. The CDR3 is 14 residues long. CDR3 nucleotide sequence: TGCGCCACTAAAAGCGGGGGGGCGCGAGAGACCCAGTACTTC. This gives the protein CATKSGGARETQYF.

Only a few counts were recorded for this clone. V gene TRBV5-6 combines with J gene TRBJ1-2; D is unclear. Trimming took off 6 bases at V and 4 bases at J, with 22 bases between the two ends. CDR3 length: 16 amino acids. CDR1 and CDR2 (germline): SGHDT, YYEEEE. The CDR3 coding sequence is TGTGCCAGCACCTCACTCTCCCAGAGGGTACCCTATGGCTACACCTTC. It is translated as CASTSLSQRVPYGYTF.

This chain links TRBV7-6 with TRBJ2-3; 9 bases map to TRBD2. Germline CDR1 and CDR2: SGHVS and FNYEAQ. The V gene end was trimmed by 5 bases and the J gene end by 9 bases; junction bases not matched to a gene: 15. The CDR3 runs to 16 residues. CDR3: CASSPIAGEAPATQYF. CDR3 sequence (DNA): TGTGCCAGCAGCCCAATAGCGGGGGAGGCCCCAGCCACGCAGTATTTT.

This chain joins TRBV28 and TRBJ2-1, with TRBD2 matching over 7 bases. Trimming cost V 7 bases and J 0 bases; bases outside gene matches: 9. Germline V gives CDR1 MDHEN, CDR2 SYDVKM. The CDR3 contains 16 residues. CDR3: CASNLGGKTSYNEQFF. The DNA for the CDR3 is TGTGCCAGCAACCTCGGGGGGAAAACCTCCTACAATGAGCAGTTCTTC.

The table lists this clone with a count of one. The rearrangement joins TRBV21-1 to TRBJ1-4; the table gives TRBD1 as D, unverified against the DNA. TRBV21-1 is assigned pseudogene status. This CDR3 contains 18 residues. CDR3 protein: CASSKEDGRVCSNEKLFF. DNA of the CDR3: TGTGCCAGCAGCAAAGAAGATGGCAGGGTGTGTTCTAATGAAAAACTGTTTTTT.

This chain joins TRBV30 and TRBJ1-1; D is possibly TRBD1 (5 bases). This CDR3 comprises 14 residues. V shed 0 bases and J shed 4 bases, with 12 bases lying between them. Germline V lookup: CDR1 GTSNPN, CDR2 SVGIG (reference sequence). CDR3 protein: CAWSVMKGITEAFF. The CDR3 nucleotides are TGTGCCTGGAGTGTAATGAAGGGGATCACTGAAGCTTTCTTT.

This chain uses TRBV5-6 with TRBJ2-3; TRBD2 agrees at 7 bases. The trim removed 0 bases at V and 5 bases at J, leaving 3 bases unmatched. The CDR3 sequence is 14 residues long. Germline assignment: CDR1 SGHDT and CDR2 YYEEEE. This CDR3 is CASSLAGGKDTQYF. CDR3 DNA sequence: TGTGCCAGCAGCTTGGCGGGGGGTAAAGATACGCAGTATTTT.

The rearrangement joins TRBV2 to TRBJ1-1; 7 bases are a match to TRBD1. Looked up from germline, CDR1 is SNHLY and CDR2 is FYNNEI. J gave up 5 bases and V 4 bases, and 7 bases lay outside the gene matches. This CDR3 is built from 14 residues. CDR3 region: CASSAGGGGTEAFF. The CDR3 region has the DNA TGTGCCAGCAGTGCAGGAGGGGGCGGAACTGAAGCTTTCTTT.

The chain combines TRBV10-3 with TRBJ2-1, with 13 bases fitting TRBD2. J gave up 7 bases and V 3 bases, and 12 bases lay outside the gene matches. This CDR3 comprises 18 residues. CDR1 and CDR2 from the germline V gene are ENHRY and SYGVKD. The CDR3: CAISEAVGTSGVGNEQFF. CDR3 bases: TGTGCCATCAGTGAAGCCGTGGGGACTAGCGGGGTAGGTAATGAGCAGTTCTTC.

This chain uses TRBV18 with TRBJ1-5; D unclear. CDR1 is KGHSH and CDR2 is LQKENI in the germline V gene. The CDR3 loop spans 14 amino acids. V was pared by 4 bases and J by 2 bases, with 9 bases between. CDR3 sequence: CASSQATGNQPQHF. DNA for the CDR3: TGTGCCAGCTCACAAGCTACAGGCAATCAGCCCCAGCATTTT. The full variable domain, its missing parts supplied by reference TRBV18 and TRBJ1-5, is NAGVMQNPRHLVRRRGQEARLRCSPMKGHSHVYWYRQLPEEGLKFMVYLQKENIIDESGMPKERFSAEFPKEGPSILRIQQVVRGDSAAYFCASSQATGNQPQHFGDGTRLSIL.

This chain connects TRBV30 to TRBJ2-7, with TRBD1 matching over 9 bases. Trimming cost V 4 bases and J 2 bases; bases outside gene matches: 9. Germline V gene data show CDR1 as GTSNPN and CDR2 as SVGIG (reference sequence). This CDR3 is 15 amino acids long. The CDR3 bases are TGTGCCTGGACCCCCAGGGGGACAGGGACCTACGAGCAGTACTTC. Its protein is CAWTPRGTGTYEQYF.

The genes are TRBV7-6 and TRBJ2-2; D might be TRBD1 (6 bases). CDR1 SGHVS and CDR2 FNYEAQ come from the germline V gene. The CDR3 is 18 amino acids. V gave up 0 bases and J gave up 1 base, with 15 bases separating them. CDR3 nucleotide sequence: TGTGCCAGCAGCTTAGCGAGTCGGCGACAGGTGAACACCGGGGAGCTGTTTTTT. Protein product: CASSLASRRQVNTGELFF.

The chain's CDR3 is CASSKQGALEQYF. In nucleotides, the CDR3 is TGCGCCAGCAGTAAGCAGGGGGCCCTCGAGCAGTACTTC. This chain connects TRBV10-2 to TRBJ2-7, with TRBD1 matching 8 bases. CDR3 length: 13 amino acids. From germline, CDR1 is WSHSY and CDR2 SAAADI. The V and J ends lost 5 bases and 6 bases, in that order; junction bases with no gene match: 6.

The rearrangement joins TRBV12-5 to TRBJ1-2, with no clear D. The CDR3 extends over 15 amino acids. Trimming removed 1 base at V and 12 bases at J, with 21 bases between. The germline CDR1 and CDR2 sequences are LGHNT and FRNRAP. The CDR3 region has the DNA TGTGCTAGTGGTTTGGGCACGGACTATGGGGTTGGTCACACCTTC. Translating gives CASGLGTDYGVGHTF.

This clone was detected only once. The V gene is TRBV19, the J gene TRBJ2-7, with TRBD1 identical over 11 bases. V lost 1 base, J lost 2 bases, and 10 bases stayed unmatched. The CDR3 consists of 18 residues. Germline V gene lookup returns CDR1 LNHDA and CDR2 SQIVND (reference sequence). The CDR3 sequence: CASSIGFYGQGATYEQYF. CDR3 DNA: TGTGCCAGTAGTATAGGATTTTACGGACAGGGGGCGACCTACGAGCAGTACTTC.

For the CDR3, the DNA is TGTGCCAGTAGTATATTACCGGGACTCAGCTCCTACAATGAGCAGTTCTTC. It specifies CASSILPGLSSYNEQFF. The chain is built from TRBV19 and TRBJ2-1; D is possibly TRBD2 (6 bases). This CDR3 is built from 17 residues. CDR1 and CDR2 from the germline V gene are LNHDA and SQIVND (reference sequence). Deletions cut 2 bases from V and 0 bases from J, with 14 bases between.

The gene calls are TRBV30 and TRBJ2-5; weak D call: TRBD1 (7 bases). The J call may be in error: the DNA end matches TRBJ2-7 better. Looked up from germline, CDR1 is GTSNPN and CDR2 is SVGIG (reference sequence). The CDR3 contains 13 residues. CDR3 sequence (DNA): TGTGCCTGGGCAGGGGGGCCCCTGGGCGAGCAGTACTTC. This gives the protein CAWAGGPLGEQYF.

Here the CDR3 reads CATSRSPGQGAYGYTF. DNA of the CDR3: TGTGCCACCAGCAGATCCCCGGGGCAGGGGGCCTATGGCTACACCTTC. The genes are TRBV15 and TRBJ1-2; 8 bases agree with TRBD1. Germline loops: CDR1 LNHNV, CDR2 YYDKDF (reference sequence). The CDR3 consists of 16 residues. The ends lost 2 bases at V and 4 bases at J; junction bases unmatched: 9.

This clone was observed a single time. The chain is built from TRBV27 and TRBJ1-6, with a possible D match to TRBD1 (5 bases). Germline CDR1 and CDR2: MNHEY and SMNVEV (reference sequence). The CDR3 is 18 amino acids. The V and J ends lost 1 base and 10 bases respectively, with 23 bases between them. The CDR3 DNA reads TGTGCCAGCAGTTTATATACTGTTGGAGACAGAAGAAGATCACCCCTCCACTTT. Protein sequence: CASSLYTVGDRRRSPLHF.